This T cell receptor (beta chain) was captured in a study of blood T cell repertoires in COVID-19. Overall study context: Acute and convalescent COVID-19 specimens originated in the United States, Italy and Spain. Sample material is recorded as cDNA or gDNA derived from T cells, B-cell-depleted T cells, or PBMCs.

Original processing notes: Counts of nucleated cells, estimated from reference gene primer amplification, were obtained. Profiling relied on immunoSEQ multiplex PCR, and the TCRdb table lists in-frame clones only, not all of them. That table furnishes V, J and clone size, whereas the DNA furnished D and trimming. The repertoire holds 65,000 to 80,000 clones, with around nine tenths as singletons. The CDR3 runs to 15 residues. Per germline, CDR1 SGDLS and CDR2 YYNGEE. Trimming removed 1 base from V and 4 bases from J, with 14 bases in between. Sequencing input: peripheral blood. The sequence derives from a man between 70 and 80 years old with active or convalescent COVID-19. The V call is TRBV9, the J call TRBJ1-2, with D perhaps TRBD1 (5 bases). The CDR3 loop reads CASSVLTGGSYGYTF. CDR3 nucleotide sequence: TGTGCCAGCAGCGTACTTACGGGGGGTAGCTATGGCTACACCTTC.